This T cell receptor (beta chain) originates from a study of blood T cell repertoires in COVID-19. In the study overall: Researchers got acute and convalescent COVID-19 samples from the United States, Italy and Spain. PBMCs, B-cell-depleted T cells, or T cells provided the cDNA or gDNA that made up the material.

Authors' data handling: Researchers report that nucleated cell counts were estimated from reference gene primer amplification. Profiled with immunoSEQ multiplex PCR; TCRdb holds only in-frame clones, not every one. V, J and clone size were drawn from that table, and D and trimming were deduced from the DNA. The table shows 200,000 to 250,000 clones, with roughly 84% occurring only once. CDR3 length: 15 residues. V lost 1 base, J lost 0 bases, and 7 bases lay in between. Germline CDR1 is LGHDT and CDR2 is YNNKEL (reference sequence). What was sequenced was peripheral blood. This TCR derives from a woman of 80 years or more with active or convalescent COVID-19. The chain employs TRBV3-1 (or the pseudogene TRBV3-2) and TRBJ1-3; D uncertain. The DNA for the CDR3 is TGTGCCAGCAGCCAAGGCGGCATCTCTGGAAACACCATATATTTT. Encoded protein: CASSQGGISGNTIYF.